Listed below are T cell receptor beta chains from one sample, sequenced in a study of early T cells in non-severe SARS-CoV-2 infection. TCRdb fed the 5' RACE reads into MiXCR, producing one record per CDR3 protein. The sample comprises approximately 46,000 distinct CDR3 sequences, 23% of which are singletons, and 4% to 5% rests with the top ten. Sequencing used whole blood, obtained at baseline. Receptors originate from an adult who was a healthcare worker with PCR-confirmed SARS-CoV-2 infection or an uninfected control (not recorded which). The CDR3 runs from the conserved cysteine through the conserved F or W. The D gene is left open where the match is weak. The size of a clone is reported for some rows only, either as once, few or many, or as a class for expanded clones.

clone_size | j_call | v_call | d_call | cdr3_aa | cdr3_nt
NA | TRBJ2-3 | TRBV19 | NA | CASTALTADTQYF | TGTGCCAGTACCGCATTGACCGCGGATACGCAGTATTTT
many | TRBJ2-3 | TRBV5-6 | NA | CASSARPASTDTQYF | TGTGCCAGCAGCGCCCGACCGGCTAGCACAGATACGCAGTATTTT
few | TRBJ1-1 | TRBV9 | TRBD1 | CASGTGGTEAFF | TGTGCCAGCGGGACAGGGGGCACTGAAGCTTTCTTT
few | TRBJ1-2 | TRBV29-1 | NA | CSVEGGDNYGYTF | TGCAGCGTTGAAGGGGGAGATAACTATGGCTACACCTTC
NA | TRBJ1-1 | TRBV7-2 | NA | CASRGDSSGTEAFF | TGTGCCAGCAGGGGCGACAGCTCGGGGACTGAAGCTTTCTTT
NA | TRBJ2-3 | TRBV29-1 | NA | CSVDLVVDTQYF | TGCAGCGTTGACTTAGTGGTAGATACGCAGTATTTT
NA | TRBJ2-7 | TRBV6-2/TRBV6-3 | NA | CASSYPGRKQYF | TGTGCCAGCAGTTACCCGGGGAGGAAGCAGTACTTC
NA | TRBJ2-7 | TRBV4-1 | NA | CASSQGGAHEQYF | TGCGCCAGCAGCCAAGGAGGGGCCCACGAGCAGTACTTC
NA | TRBJ2-2 | TRBV4-1 | NA | CASSQGDLNTGELFF | TGCGCCAGCAGCCAAGGGGACTTGAACACCGGGGAGCTGTTTTTT
NA | TRBJ1-4 | TRBV5-1 | NA | CASSLRPGGEKLFF | TGCGCCAGCAGCTTGCGGCCTGGGGGTGAAAAACTGTTTTTT
many | TRBJ1-1 | TRBV20-1 | TRBD1 | CSAGDRASMNTEAFF | TGCAGTGCGGGGGACAGGGCTTCAATGAACACTGAAGCTTTCTTT
NA | TRBJ2-3 | TRBV6-5 | NA | CASSYGGPTDTQYF | TGTGCCAGCAGTTATGGGGGACCCACAGATACGCAGTATTTT
many | TRBJ2-3 | TRBV11-2 | NA | CASSLLGPTDTQYF | TGTGCCAGCAGCTTACTCGGTCCCACAGATACGCAGTATTTT
NA | TRBJ2-2 | TRBV7-9 | NA | CASSSTENTGELFF | TGTGCCAGCAGCTCCACAGAAAACACCGGGGAGCTGTTTTTT
few | TRBJ2-5 | TRBV5-4 | NA | CASSAVQETQYF | TGTGCCAGCAGCGCGGTTCAAGAGACCCAGTACTTC
many | TRBJ2-3 | TRBV5-5 | NA | CASSLGGGTDTQYF | TGTGCCAGCAGCTTGGGAGGGGGCACAGATACGCAGTATTTT
NA | TRBJ1-1 | TRBV3-1 | NA | CASSQRGGWTEAFF | TGTGCCAGCAGCCAGAGAGGGGGGTGGACTGAAGCTTTCTTT
NA | TRBJ2-6 | TRBV14 | NA | CASSSRPGANVLTF | TGTGCCAGCAGCTCACGCCCTGGGGCCAACGTCCTGACTTTC
NA | TRBJ2-5 | TRBV7-2 | NA | CASSLAQGRETQYF | TGTGCCAGCAGCTTAGCCCAGGGGAGAGAGACCCAGTACTTC
few | TRBJ2-7 | TRBV29-1 | NA | CSAGHGDEQYF | TGCAGCGCCGGACATGGTGACGAGCAGTACTTC
NA | TRBJ2-7 | TRBV28 | NA | CASRLAPSEQYF | TGTGCCAGCAGACTGGCCCCCAGCGAGCAGTACTTC
NA | TRBJ1-2 | TRBV4-3 | NA | CASSQVFANYGYTF | TGCGCCAGCAGCCAAGTGTTCGCCAACTATGGCTACACCTTC
few | TRBJ1-3 | TRBV6-5 | NA | CASSYSTAASGNTIYF | TGTGCCAGCAGTTACTCTACAGCAGCCTCTGGAAACACCATATATTTT
few | TRBJ1-2 | TRBV5-5 | NA | CASSPTEYGYTF | TGTGCCAGCAGCCCGACTGAGTATGGCTACACCTTC
few | TRBJ1-2 | TRBV9 | NA | CASSENMDYGYTF | TGTGCCAGCAGCGAGAACATGGACTATGGCTACACCTTC
few | TRBJ2-5 | TRBV7-2 | TRBD1 | CASSLVVQGTGAAETQYF | TGTGCCAGCAGCTTAGTAGTGCAGGGGACAGGGGCGGCAGAGACCCAGTACTTC
NA | TRBJ1-5 | TRBV6-5 | NA | CASSSQHFNQPQHF | TGTGCCAGCAGTTCCCAGCACTTCAATCAGCCCCAGCATTTT
NA | TRBJ2-5 | TRBV7-8 | NA | CASRDLRGLSETQYF | TGTGCCAGCAGAGACTTGCGGGGCCTCTCGGAGACCCAGTACTTC
NA | TRBJ1-4 | TRBV19 | TRBD1 | CASSTPGQGASEKLFF | TGTGCCAGTAGTACCCCGGGACAGGGGGCGTCTGAAAAACTGTTTTTT
NA | TRBJ1-2 | TRBV6-1 | TRBD1 | CASWTGYGYTF | TGTGCCAGCTGGACAGGGTATGGCTACACCTTC
few | TRBJ2-4 | TRBV5-6 | NA | CASRMWQEKNIQYF | TGTGCCAGCCGGATGTGGCAGGAGAAAAACATTCAGTACTTC
NA | TRBJ1-5 | TRBV4-2 | NA | CASSQEGGRGGNQPQHF | TGTGCCAGCAGCCAAGAGGGCGGCAGGGGAGGCAATCAGCCCCAGCATTTT
few | TRBJ2-5 | TRBV19 | NA | CASSMNRVAETQYF | TGTGCCAGTAGTATGAACAGGGTGGCCGAGACCCAGTACTTC
NA | TRBJ2-3 | TRBV4-2 | NA | CASSQVGLELVSTDTQYF | TGTGCCAGCAGCCAAGTAGGGTTGGAACTAGTAAGCACAGATACGCAGTATTTT
few | TRBJ2-7 | TRBV6-2/TRBV6-3 | NA | CASSYPDAAYEQYF | TGTGCCAGCAGTTACCCGGACGCAGCCTACGAGCAGTACTTC
few | TRBJ2-3 | TRBV20-1 | TRBD2 | CSARIGGGPTDTQYF | TGCAGTGCTAGAATCGGCGGGGGACCCACAGATACGCAGTATTTT
few | TRBJ2-3 | TRBV11-2 | TRBD1 | CASSRDRSTDTQYF | TGTGCCAGCAGCCGGGACAGGAGCACAGATACGCAGTATTTT
NA | TRBJ1-2 | TRBV20-1 | TRBD1 | CSARDRRDYGYTF | TGCAGTGCTAGGGACAGGAGGGACTATGGCTACACCTTC
NA | TRBJ2-7 | TRBV7-8 | NA | CASSNRDPPYEQYF | TGTGCCAGCAGCAACCGGGACCCGCCCTACGAGCAGTACTTC
NA | TRBJ1-2 | TRBV19 | NA | CASSIMGYSNYGYTF | TGTGCCAGTAGTATAATGGGGTATTCTAACTATGGCTACACCTTC